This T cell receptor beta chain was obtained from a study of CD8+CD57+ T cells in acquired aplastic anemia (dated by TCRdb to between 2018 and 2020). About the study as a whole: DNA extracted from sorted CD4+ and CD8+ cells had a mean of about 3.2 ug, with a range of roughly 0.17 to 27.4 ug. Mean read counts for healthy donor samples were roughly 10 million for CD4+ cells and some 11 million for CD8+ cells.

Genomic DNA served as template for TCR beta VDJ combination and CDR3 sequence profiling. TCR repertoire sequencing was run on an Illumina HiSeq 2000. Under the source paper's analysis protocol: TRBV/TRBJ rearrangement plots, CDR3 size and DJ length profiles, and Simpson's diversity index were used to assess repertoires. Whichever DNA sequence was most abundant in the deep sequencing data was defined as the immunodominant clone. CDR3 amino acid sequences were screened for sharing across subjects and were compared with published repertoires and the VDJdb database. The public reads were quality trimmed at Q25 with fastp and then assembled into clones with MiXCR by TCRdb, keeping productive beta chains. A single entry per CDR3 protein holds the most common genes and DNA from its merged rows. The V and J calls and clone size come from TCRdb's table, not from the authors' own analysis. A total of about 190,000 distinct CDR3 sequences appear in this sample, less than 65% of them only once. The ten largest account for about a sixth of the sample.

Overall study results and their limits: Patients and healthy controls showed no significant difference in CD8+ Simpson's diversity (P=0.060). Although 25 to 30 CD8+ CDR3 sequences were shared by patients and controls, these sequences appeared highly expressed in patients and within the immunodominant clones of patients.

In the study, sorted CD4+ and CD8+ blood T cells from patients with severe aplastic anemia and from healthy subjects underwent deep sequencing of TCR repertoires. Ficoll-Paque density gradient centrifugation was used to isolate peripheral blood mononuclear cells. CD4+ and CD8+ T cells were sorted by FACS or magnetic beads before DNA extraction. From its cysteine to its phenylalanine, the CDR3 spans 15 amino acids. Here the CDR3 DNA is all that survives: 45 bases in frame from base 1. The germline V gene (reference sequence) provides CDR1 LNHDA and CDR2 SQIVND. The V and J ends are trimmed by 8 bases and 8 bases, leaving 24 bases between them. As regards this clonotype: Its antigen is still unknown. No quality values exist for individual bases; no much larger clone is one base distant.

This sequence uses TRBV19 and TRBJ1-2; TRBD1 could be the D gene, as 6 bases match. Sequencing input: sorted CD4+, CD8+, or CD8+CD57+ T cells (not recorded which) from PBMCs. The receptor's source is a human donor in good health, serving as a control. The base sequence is TGTGCCAGTGCCTCTTCCCGCGGCGGGGGCGGCGGCTACACCTTC. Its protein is CASASSRGGGGGYTF.